A single T cell receptor (beta chain) is shown here with its context. Its antigen is currently unknown. This record comes from a study of T cell responses to AZD1222 COVID-19 vaccine. Study overall: Second-dose recipients at about 4 or about 12 weeks were treated as one pooled group. Findings and caveats of the study: Just a handful of AZD1222 recipients tested seropositive at baseline. After the peak T cell response, and only then, were repertoires sampled.

Using immunoSEQ multiplex PCR, the repertoire was profiled, and TCRdb retains in-frame clones only, with some absent. The profile shows more than 90,000 clones, about 82% of them singletons. Germline loops: CDR1 PRHDT, CDR2 FYEKMQ (reference sequence). CDR3 size: 12 residues. Trimming pared 7 bases from V and 5 bases from J, leaving 11 bases between. The source of this sequence is an adult in good health. The chain is built from TRBV13 and TRBJ1-2; the D gene is possibly TRBD1 (6 bases). The specimen was peripheral blood, collected on day 0 of AZD1222 vaccination. CDR3 sequence reads: CASKGGVYGYTF. The CDR3 DNA is TGTGCCAGCAAGGGGGGCGTATATGGCTACACCTTC.